The 20 T cell receptor beta chains presented below share a single source sample, sequenced in a study of tumor and adjacent non-tumor tissue in lung cancer. A modified ARM-PCR protocol with three rounds of nested PCR amplified TCRbeta. TCRdb reanalysed the multiplex PCR reads using MiXCR and keeps one entry per CDR3 protein. Of roughly 82,000 distinct CDR3 sequences detected, around 76% appear once; the ten largest clones hold 21%. The template was RNA from unsorted bulk tissue. More than 3 cm separated this lung sample from the edge of the tumor. The sequencing sample was made of distant non-tumor lung tissue. These receptors all stem from a woman between 45 and 60 years old with non-small cell lung cancer.

Comments on this clonotype: Mismatch with germline at one junction end may stem from a read error. The chain uses TRBV7-9 and TRBJ1-5; D perhaps matches TRBD1 (5 bases). CDR3 length: 15 residues. Germline lookup yields CDR1 SEHNR and CDR2 FQNEAQ (reference sequence). CDR3 DNA: TGTGCCAGCAGTGAACAGGAAGAAAGCAATCAGCCCCAGCATTTC. Translated: CASSEQEESNQPQHF. Based on the CDR3 plus reference TRBV7-9 and TRBJ1-5, the full variable domain is DTGVSQNPRHKITKRGQNVTFRCDPISEHNRLYWYRQTLGQGPEFLTYFQNEAQLEKSRLLSDRFSAERPKGSFSTLEIQRTEQGDSAMYLCASSEQEESNQPQHFGDGTRLSIL.

In the case of this clonotype: The junction departs from the called germline gene at one end, perhaps through a read error. The V gene is TRBV11-2, the J gene TRBJ2-5, with D possibly matching TRBD1 (6 bases). CDR3 length: 17 amino acids. Looked up from germline, CDR1 is SGHAT and CDR2 is FQNNGV. CDR3 nucleotide sequence: TGTGCCAGCAGCTTAGAAGCCTTCTACAGGGCCCAAGAGACTCAGTACTTC. Translated, it gives CASSLEAFYRAQETQYF.

Notes on this clonotype: Germline and junction disagree at one end, which may indicate a read error. The rearrangement links TRBV29-1 to TRBJ2-7; TRBD1 matches 11 bases. The CDR3 has 14 residues. CDR1 and CDR2 from the germline V gene are SQVTM and ANQGSEA. The DNA for the CDR3 is TGCAGTGTTGTTGTGGACAGGGGGCTTTACGAGCAGTACTTC. Its translation is CSVVVDRGLYEQYF.

On this clonotype: A junction boundary mismatches the germline segment, possibly from a read error. The chain employs TRBV29-1 and TRBJ2-1; 9 positions match TRBD2. The CDR3 runs to 16 residues. Per the germline V gene, CDR1 is SQVTM and CDR2 is ANQGSEA. The CDR3 region has the DNA TGCGGCGTTGAAGATCCCCGGCGGGAGGGTTACAGTGAGCAGTTCTTC. It encodes CGVEDPRREGYSEQFF.

The chain couples TRBV10-3 to TRBJ2-3, with D unresolved. Looked up from germline, CDR1 is ENHRY and CDR2 is SYGVKD. This CDR3 spans 16 amino acids. Between the trimmed V and J ends, which lost 3 bases and 4 bases, there was a span of 17 bases. The CDR3 protein is CAISDQACDNPDTQYF. The CDR3 DNA sequence: TGTGCCATCAGTGACCAAGCCTGTGACAACCCAGATACGCAGTATTTT.

About this clonotype itself: A junction end diverges from the germline sequence, so it may reflect a read error. The V call is TRBV4-1, the J call TRBJ2-5; perhaps D is TRBD1 or TRBD2 (6 bases each). Germline CDR1 is MGHRA and CDR2 is YSYEKL. The CDR3 is 16 amino acids. CDR3 nucleotides: TGTGCCAGCAGCCAACCGGCTAACGGGGGCCGAGAGACCCAGTACTTC. Amino acid sequence: CASSQPANGGRETQYF.

The chain recombines TRBV6-2 or TRBV6-3 with TRBJ2-1, with 7 bases matching TRBD1. The CDR3 is 15 amino acids. Germline V lookup: CDR1 MNHEY, CDR2 SVGEGT. The CDR3 DNA reads TGTGCTAACAGCCCCCGGGACAGCTCCTACAATGAGCAGTTCTTC. This encodes CANSPRDSSYNEQFF.

The CDR3 reads CAINQRGARDVQYF. The CDR3 DNA follows: TGTGCCATCAACCAGAGGGGGGCCCGGGACGTTCAGTACTTC. V usage is TRBV6-5 and J usage is TRBJ2-4, with D perhaps matching TRBD1 or TRBD2 (6 bases each). Germline V CDR1 and CDR2: MNHEY, SVGAGI. V dropped 10 bases and J dropped 11 bases, with 24 bases sitting between them. CDR3 length: 14 residues.

The chain carries TRBV6-1 and TRBJ1-5; no definite D call. The CDR3 totals 15 residues. Germline loops: CDR1 MNHNS, CDR2 SASEGT. Trimming left V 0 bases short and J 10 bases short, with 16 bases between. CDR3 DNA sequence: TGTGCCAGCAGTGAAGCGTACAGTCAATTTCACCCCCAGCATTTT. It yields the protein CASSEAYSQFHPQHF.

With respect to this clonotype: With a much larger clone just one base away, this may be a read error. The V call is TRBV19, the J call TRBJ2-1; D is unresolved. CDR3 length: 12 residues. Trimming left V 4 bases short and J 8 bases short, with 9 bases between. Germline loops: CDR1 LNHDA, CDR2 SQIVND (reference sequence). This CDR3 reads CASSRSRYEQFF. The CDR3 nucleotides are TGTGCCAGTAGTAGAAGTAGGTATGAGCAGTTCTTC.

For this clonotype: At one of its ends the junction is not consistent with the germline gene, which may arise from a read error. The V gene is TRBV29-1, the J gene TRBJ2-7; no clear D gene. The CDR3 consists of 12 residues. Germline-derived CDR1 and CDR2 are SQVTM and ANQGSEA. CDR3 region: CSVREGEDEQYF. DNA for the CDR3: TGCAGCGTTAGGGAAGGAGAGGACGAGCAGTACTTT.

The count of this clonotype is one. The junction differs from germline at one of its ends, possibly a read error. V and J are TRBV29-1 and TRBJ2-2, with D possibly being TRBD2 (6 bases). Germline loops: CDR1 SQVTM, CDR2 ANQGSEA. The CDR3 extends over 18 amino acids. The CDR3 is CSVEDEGTSRSFLGELFF. CDR3 nucleotide sequence: TGCAGCGTTGAAGATGAAGGAACTAGCAGGAGTTTTCTCGGGGAGTTGTTTTTT.

Notes on this clonotype: One junction end disagrees with the germline gene, perhaps due to a read error. The chain links TRBV12-3 or TRBV12-4 to TRBJ2-2, with 7 nucleotides matching TRBD1. The CDR3 spans 13 residues. The CDR3 region has the DNA TGCGCCAGCAGACGACAGGGTATCGGGGACCTGTTTTTT. Protein: CASRRQGIGDLFF.

Note on this clonotype: One end of the junction varies from germline; a read error may be responsible. The chain recombines TRBV11-2 with TRBJ2-7; no clear D. In germline, CDR1 is SGHAT, CDR2 FQNNGV. This CDR3 has 13 residues. CDR3 DNA: TGTGCCAGCAGTTTAGAACCGTCGGGCGAGCAGTACTTC. Translating gives CASSLEPSGEQYF. Filled out from reference TRBV11-2 and TRBJ2-7, the complete variable domain reads EAGVAQSPRYKIIEKRQSVAFWCNPISGHATLYWYQQILGQGPKLLIQFQNNGVVDDSQLPKDRFSAERLKGVDSTLKIQPAKLEDSAVYLCASSLEPSGEQYFGPGTRLTVT.

Comment on this clonotype: A junction boundary mismatches the germline segment, possibly from a read error. This chain connects TRBV24-1 to TRBJ2-3, with 9 bases aligning to TRBD1. CDR1 is KGHDR, CDR2 SFDVKD, per germline. The CDR3 runs 15 residues. This CDR3 reads CATGSWDRESDMQYF. CDR3 DNA: TGTGCCACCGGTAGTTGGGACAGGGAATCAGATATGCAGTATTTT.

Points on this clonotype: No conserved phenylalanine or tryptophan is present at the end of the CDR3, so a read error is the likely explanation. The V and J genes are TRBV11-2 and TRBJ2-1; D is tentatively TRBD1 or TRBD2 (5 bases each). Germline assignment: CDR1 SGHAT and CDR2 FQNNGV. V shed 5 bases and J shed 12 bases, with 17 bases lying between them. There are 13 residues in the CDR3. The CDR3 here is CASSLEAFGGQFS. The CDR3 DNA is TGTGCCAGCAGCCTGGAGGCCTTTGGGGGGCAGTTCTCC.

Points on this clonotype: The germline gene is not matched at one end of the junction; a read error may be the cause. The chain is built from TRBV29-1 and TRBJ1-2; D is uncertain. This CDR3 spans 18 amino acids. Germline assignment: CDR1 SQVTM and CDR2 ANQGSEA. The CDR3 loop is CSFEPPAGKREKGWGYTF. Written as DNA, the CDR3 is TGCAGCTTTGAGCCTCCCGCGGGAAAAAGGGAGAAAGGATGGGGCTACACCTTC.

The rearrangement links TRBV5-6 to TRBJ2-7; TRBD1 agrees at 7 bases. This CDR3 spans 18 amino acids. V lost 4 bases and J lost 3; bases outside the gene matches: 19. The germline V gene encodes CDR1 SGHDT and CDR2 YYEEEE. The CDR3 sequence is CASSTSGTETPAYYEQYF. The CDR3 nucleotides read TGTGCCAGCAGCACATCCGGGACAGAGACGCCAGCGTACTACGAGCAGTACTTC.

The gene calls are TRBV11-2 and TRBJ2-7, with a tentative D call TRBD1 (6 bases). The length of the CDR3 is 15 residues. The V and J ends lost 5 bases and 5 bases respectively, with 19 bases between them. Germline CDR1 is SGHAT and CDR2 is FQNNGV. Here the CDR3 reads CASSIGRGAIDEQYF. The CDR3 region has the DNA TGTGCCAGCAGCATCGGCAGGGGCGCGATTGACGAGCAGTACTTC.

CDR3 sequence (DNA): TGTGCCAGCGATGAGCAGTTCTTC. Its protein product is CASDEQFF. The V and J genes are TRBV11-1 and TRBJ2-1; the D is unclear. The CDR3 sequence is 8 residues long. With 8 bases removed from V and 8 bases from J, the gap between germline ends came to 1 base. Per germline, CDR1 SGHAT and CDR2 FQDESV (reference sequence).